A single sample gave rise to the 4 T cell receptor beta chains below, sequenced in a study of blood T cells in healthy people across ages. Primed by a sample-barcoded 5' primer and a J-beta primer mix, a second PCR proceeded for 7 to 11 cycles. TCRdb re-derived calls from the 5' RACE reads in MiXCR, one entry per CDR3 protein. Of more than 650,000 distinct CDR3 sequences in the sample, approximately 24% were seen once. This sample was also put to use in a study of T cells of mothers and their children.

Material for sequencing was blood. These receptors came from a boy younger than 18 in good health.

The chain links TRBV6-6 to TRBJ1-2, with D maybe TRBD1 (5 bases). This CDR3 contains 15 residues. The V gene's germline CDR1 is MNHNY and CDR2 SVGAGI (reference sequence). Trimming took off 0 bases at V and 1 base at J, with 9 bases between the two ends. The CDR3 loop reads CASSYSRESNYGYTF. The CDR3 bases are TGTGCCAGCAGTTACTCCAGGGAGAGTAACTATGGCTACACCTTC.

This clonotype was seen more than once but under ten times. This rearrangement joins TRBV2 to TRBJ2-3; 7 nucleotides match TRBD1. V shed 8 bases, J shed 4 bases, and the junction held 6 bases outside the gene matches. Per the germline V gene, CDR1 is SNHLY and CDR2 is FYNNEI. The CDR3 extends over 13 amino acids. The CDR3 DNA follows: TGTGCCAGCGGCACAGGGGTGGCAGATACGCAGTATTTT. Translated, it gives CASGTGVADTQYF.

CDR3 sequence: CASSQWRGLNEKLFF. As DNA, the CDR3 is TGTGCCAGCAGCCAATGGAGGGGACTTAATGAAAAACTGTTTTTT. The chain joins TRBV14 to TRBJ1-4, with D perhaps matching TRBD1 (5 bases). The V and J ends lost 2 bases and 4 bases respectively, with 11 bases between them. The CDR3 runs 15 residues. Looked up from germline, CDR1 is SGHDN and CDR2 is FVKESK.

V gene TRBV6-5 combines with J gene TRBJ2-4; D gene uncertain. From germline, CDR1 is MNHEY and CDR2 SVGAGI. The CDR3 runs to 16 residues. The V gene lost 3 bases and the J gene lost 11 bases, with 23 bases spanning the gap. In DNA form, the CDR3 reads TGTGCCAGCAGTTATCGAATTCCTGGACGGAATGTAGTTCAGTACTTC. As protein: CASSYRIPGRNVVQYF.